Shown below are 25 T cell receptor beta chains from a single sample sequenced in a study of siplizumab effects on memory and regulatory T cells. Profiled with immunoSEQ multiplex PCR; TCRdb holds only in-frame clones, not every one. The profile shows roughly 75,000 clones, 93% of them singletons. The sequenced sample was CD8+ T cells sorted from blood. The receptor source for this set is a human donor in good health.

This chain uses TRBV5-4 with TRBJ1-1; 7 bases fit TRBD1. V lost 2 bases, J lost 7 bases, and 5 bases stayed unmatched. Germline CDR1 is SGHNT and CDR2 is YYREEE (reference sequence). CDR3 length: 13 amino acids. The DNA for the CDR3 is TGTGCCAGCAGCTTTTCAGGGGGGCGTGAAGCTTTCTTT. This encodes CASSFSGGREAFF.

The chain links TRBV4-1 to TRBJ2-5, with D possibly being TRBD2 (5 bases). The germline gives CDR1 MGHRA, CDR2 YSYEKL. This CDR3 is 13 amino acids long. The V gene lost 3 bases and the J gene lost 5 bases, with 10 bases spanning the gap. Here the CDR3 reads CASSHPSGETQYF. In DNA form, the CDR3 reads TGCGCCAGCAGCCATCCATCGGGGGAGACCCAGTACTTC.

This clone was recorded once. The V gene is TRBV13, the J gene TRBJ2-7; weak D call: TRBD2 (7 bases). The germline V gene has CDR1 PRHDT and CDR2 FYEKMQ (reference sequence). V lost 1 base and J 4 bases, leaving 17 bases between the germline ends. The CDR3 totals 16 residues. This chain's CDR3 is CASSLVSGGGLYEQYF. In DNA form, the CDR3 reads TGTGCCAGCAGCTTAGTTTCTGGCGGGGGCCTTTACGAGCAGTACTTC. Together with reference TRBV13 and TRBJ2-7, the CDR3 gives the full variable domain: AAGVIQSPRHLIKEKRETATLKCYPIPRHDTVYWYQQGPGQDPQFLISFYEKMQSDKGSIPDRFSAQQFSDYHSELNMSSLELGDSALYFCASSLVSGGGLYEQYFGPGTRLTVT.

The chain recombines TRBV2 with TRBJ1-1; D is possibly TRBD1 (5 bases). This CDR3 is 14 amino acids long. From germline, CDR1 is SNHLY and CDR2 FYNNEI. Trimming pared 6 bases from V and 1 base from J, leaving 12 bases between. This chain's CDR3 is CASSPGTQNTEAFF. The CDR3 DNA reads as TGTGCCAGCAGCCCCGGGACCCAGAACACTGAAGCTTTCTTT.

This sequence joins TRBV7-9 and TRBJ2-3; 8 bases map to TRBD1. The CDR3 covers 15 residues. Germline trimming cut 4 bases from V and 6 bases from J; bases unmatched to any gene: 9. Germline V gene sequence: CDR1 SEHNR, CDR2 FQNEAQ (reference sequence). CDR3 sequence (DNA): TGTGCCAGCAGCTCGATGGACAGGGTCGGGGATACGCAGTATTTT. Amino acids: CASSSMDRVGDTQYF.

This clone has just one count. This chain joins TRBV13 and TRBJ2-7; TRBD2 matches at 9 bases. Germline CDR1 and CDR2: PRHDT and FYEKMQ (reference sequence). The V segment lost 1 base and the J segment 7 bases; nucleotides outside the gene matches: 14. The CDR3 sequence is 17 residues long. The CDR3 here is CASSLEAGGQGVQEQYF. In nucleotides, the CDR3 is TGTGCCAGCAGCTTAGAGGCGGGGGGGCAAGGAGTACAAGAGCAGTACTTC.

The chain links TRBV13 to TRBJ2-1; TRBD1 matches 9 bases. Per the germline V gene, CDR1 is PRHDT and CDR2 is FYEKMQ (reference sequence). The length of the CDR3 is 13 residues. V lost 3 bases, J lost 7 bases, and 1 base stayed unmatched. As DNA, the CDR3 is TGTGCCAGCAGCTTGGGACAGGGAAATGAGCAGTTCTTC. Translating gives CASSLGQGNEQFF.

This chain joins TRBV4-1 and TRBJ2-5; the match to TRBD2 covers 11 bases. J lost 5 bases, V lost 1 base, and 12 bases had no gene match. This CDR3 comprises 18 residues. Germline CDR1 MGHRA, CDR2 YSYEKL. The CDR3: CASSQVILAGGPGETQYF. The CDR3, as DNA: TGCGCCAGCAGCCAAGTAATCCTAGCGGGGGGTCCGGGGGAGACCCAGTACTTC.

The chain joins TRBV7-3 to TRBJ2-1; tentatively, D is TRBD1 (6 bases). The CDR3 sequence is 12 residues long. The germline gives CDR1 SGHTA, CDR2 FQGTGA. V lost 4 bases to trimming and J lost 7 bases, with 8 bases between them. The CDR3 region has the DNA TGTGCCAGCAGCTCGACAGGTAATGAGCAGTTCTTC. Protein: CASSSTGNEQFF.

The V gene is TRBV7-2, the J gene TRBJ2-7; the D is unclear. This CDR3 comprises 12 residues. Germline V gene lookup returns CDR1 SGHTA and CDR2 FQGNSA. V lost 3 bases and J lost 6, with 9 bases in between. CDR3 DNA: TGTGCCAGCAGCTTTCGATCAACCGAGCAGTACTTC. Its translation is CASSFRSTEQYF.

The rearrangement links TRBV9 to TRBJ1-1, with a possible D match to TRBD1 (6 bases). The CDR3 has 13 amino acids. Germline V gene data show CDR1 as SGDLS and CDR2 as YYNGEE. With 3 bases removed from V and 8 bases from J, the gap between germline ends came to 14 bases. For the CDR3, the DNA is TGTGCCAGCAGCGCACAACAGGGACCCGAAGCTTTCTTT. It yields the protein CASSAQQGPEAFF.

V gene TRBV7-9 combines with J gene TRBJ2-1; possible D gene TRBD1, 6 bases. In germline, CDR1 is SEHNR, CDR2 FQNEAQ (reference sequence). The CDR3 is made up of 13 amino acids. V lost 7 bases to trimming and J lost 8 bases, with 15 bases between them. CDR3 sequence reads: CASTQDSRDEQFF. The CDR3 region has the DNA TGTGCCAGCACCCAGGACAGCAGGGATGAGCAGTTCTTC.

This chain links TRBV9 with TRBJ1-5; D is perhaps TRBD1 (5 bases). Germline CDR1 is SGDLS and CDR2 is YYNGEE. Trimming stripped 0 bases from V and 7 bases from J, with 11 bases between. CDR3 length: 14 residues. The CDR3 sequence is CASSVGGDGQPQHF. CDR3 DNA: TGTGCCAGCAGCGTAGGGGGGGACGGGCAGCCCCAGCATTTT. Variable domain in full (rest from reference TRBV9 and TRBJ1-5): DSGVTQTPKHLITATGQRVTLRCSPRSGDLSVYWYQQSLDQGLQFLIQYYNGEERAKGNILERFSAQQFPDLHSELNLSSLELGDSALYFCASSVGGDGQPQHFGDGTRLSIL.

This rearrangement joins TRBV14 to TRBJ1-1; D remains unclear. Germline CDR1 is SGHDN and CDR2 is FVKESK. The CDR3 is 13 residues long. V lost 4 bases and J 0 bases, leaving 6 bases between the germline ends. CDR3 protein: CASSLAVNTEAFF. Written as DNA, the CDR3 is TGTGCCAGCAGCCTCGCAGTGAACACTGAAGCTTTCTTT.

The chain links TRBV19 to TRBJ2-7; 9 bases match TRBD1. The CDR3 covers 14 residues. J was trimmed by 2 bases and V by 3 bases; bases with no gene match: 2. The germline CDR1 and CDR2 sequences are LNHDA and SQIVND (reference sequence). CDR3 DNA: TGTGCCAGTAGTATCGGGACAGGGACCTACGAGCAGTACTTC. Amino acids: CASSIGTGTYEQYF.

The CDR3 here is CASSQGTGGRTDTQYF. CDR3 DNA sequence: TGCGCCAGCAGCCAAGGCACGGGGGGGCGCACAGATACGCAGTATTTT. This chain connects TRBV4-1 to TRBJ2-3, with 8 bases that match TRBD2. The CDR3 runs to 16 residues. V was clipped by 1 base and J by 1 base; unmatched bases: 4. Germline loops: CDR1 MGHRA, CDR2 YSYEKL.

The chain has TRBV7-6 and TRBJ2-5; TRBD2 is a possible D gene (5 bases). With 0 bases removed from V and 5 bases from J, the gap between germline ends came to 10 bases. Per the germline V gene, CDR1 is SGHVS and CDR2 is FNYEAQ. The CDR3 is 14 residues long. The chain's CDR3 is CASSLAPGEETQYF. In nucleotides, the CDR3 is TGTGCCAGCAGCTTAGCCCCCGGGGAGGAGACCCAGTACTTC.

The chain links TRBV19 to TRBJ2-7, with D possibly TRBD1 on 6 matching bases. Germline CDR1 is LNHDA and CDR2 is SQIVND (reference sequence). The CDR3 covers 12 residues. The V and J ends lost 3 bases and 6 bases respectively, with 9 bases between them. CDR3 amino acids: CASSMGHSEQYF. The CDR3 bases are TGTGCCAGTAGTATGGGACACAGCGAGCAGTACTTC.

The chain links TRBV5-6 to TRBJ2-3, with D uncertain. Trimming shortened V by 0 bases and J by 3 bases, and 2 bases separated the two germline ends. This CDR3 region has 12 residues. Per germline, CDR1 SGHDT and CDR2 YYEEEE. In DNA, the CDR3 is TGTGCCAGCAGCTTGGAAACAGATACGCAGTATTTT. It translates to CASSLETDTQYF.

The V and J genes are TRBV4-3 and TRBJ1-1, with no clear D. Germline assignment: CDR1 LGHNA and CDR2 YSLEER. The CDR3 spans 14 residues. V was shortened by 4 bases and J by 1 base, with 10 bases between the two germline ends. For the CDR3, the DNA is TGCGCCAGCAGCCCCCGTGGAGGGAACACTGAAGCTTTCTTT. It is translated as CASSPRGGNTEAFF.

The V and J genes are TRBV19 and TRBJ2-2, with no clear D. The CDR3 is 15 residues long. V lost 5 bases, J lost 6 bases, and 16 bases lay in between. Germline V lookup: CDR1 LNHDA, CDR2 SQIVND (reference sequence). The CDR3 DNA is TGTGCCAGTAGTTTCCTCGACCGTCAGGCCGGGGAGCTGTTTTTT. The encoded protein is CASSFLDRQAGELFF.

The chain is built from TRBV14 and TRBJ2-5; TRBD1 matches at 8 bases. V was pared by 4 bases and J by 1 base, with 2 bases of the junction left unmatched. This CDR3 region has 14 residues. Per germline, CDR1 SGHDN and CDR2 FVKESK. The CDR3 DNA is TGTGCCAGCAGCCTTGGACAGGGCCAAGAGACCCAGTACTTC. It yields the protein CASSLGQGQETQYF.

This clone was found once. The chain is built from TRBV19 and TRBJ2-3; the D gene is possibly TRBD2 (6 bases). The CDR3 sequence is 15 residues long. Germline CDR1 reads LNHDA; CDR2 reads SQIVND (reference sequence). The V end lost 1 base, the J end lost 2 bases, and 10 bases lay between the germline ends. CDR3 protein: CASSIGGVDTDTQYF. CDR3 in DNA: TGTGCCAGTAGTATAGGGGGGGTCGACACAGATACGCAGTATTTT.

This chain connects TRBV5-4 to TRBJ2-7; D call uncertain. Trimming pared 4 bases from V and 1 base from J, leaving 6 bases between. CDR1 is SGHNT and CDR2 is YYREEE in the germline V gene (reference sequence). This CDR3 contains 12 residues. This CDR3 reads CASSAVSYEQYF. CDR3 bases: TGTGCCAGCAGCGCGGTTTCCTACGAGCAGTACTTC.

In nucleotides, the CDR3 is TGTGCCAGTAGCAACAGGGGTTCTCATTACGAGCAGTACTTC. Protein sequence: CASSNRGSHYEQYF. The chain links TRBV19 to TRBJ2-7; 7 nucleotides align to TRBD1. Trimming at V came to 6 bases and at J to 4 bases, leaving 9 bases not matched to a gene. The length of the CDR3 is 14 residues. CDR1 LNHDA and CDR2 SQIVND come from the germline V gene (reference sequence). The full variable domain, in which reference TRBV19 and TRBJ2-7 provide the parts outside the CDR3, is DGGITQSPKYLFRKEGQNVTLSCEQNLNHDAMYWYRQDPGQGLRLIYYSQIVNDFQKGDIAEGYSVSREKKESFPLTVTSAQKNPTAFYLCASSNRGSHYEQYFGPGTRLTVT.